Presented here are 16 T cell receptor beta chains from one specimen sequenced in a study of beta chain features in type 1 diabetes. Expressed TCRB transcripts were sequenced because the entire RNA isolate underwent reverse transcription. Method: immunoSEQ multiplex PCR; TCRdb's copy keeps in-frame clones and lacks some. The sample lists about 330,000 clones, roughly 9.6% seen once, with under 0.02% in the top ten. Sequencing was carried out using naive CD4+ T cells from blood. These receptors were collected from a woman in her twenties or thirties in good health.

This clone was recorded a few times. The chain has TRBV7-2 and TRBJ2-3, with 7 nucleotides matching TRBD2. This CDR3 spans 16 amino acids. J was trimmed by 0 bases and V by 1 base; bases with no gene match: 4. Germline CDR1 is SGHTA and CDR2 is FQGNSA. The CDR3 DNA sequence: TGTGCCAGCAGCTTAGTGGGTAGCGGGAGCACAGATACGCAGTATTTT. This sequence encodes CASSLVGSGSTDTQYF.

This clone has only a few counts. The rearrangement uses TRBV28 and TRBJ2-6; D is possibly TRBD2 (6 bases). Trimming stripped 3 bases from V and 0 bases from J, with 15 bases between. The germline V gene has CDR1 MDHEN and CDR2 SYDVKM. CDR3 size: 18 residues. The DNA for the CDR3 is TGTGCCAGCAGTTTTGACGCGGGACCCCACTCTGGGGCCAACGTCCTGACTTTC. Translating gives CASSFDAGPHSGANVLTF.

This chain connects TRBV28 to TRBJ2-7; D is unresolved. This CDR3 has 11 amino acids. The V gene's germline CDR1 is MDHEN and CDR2 SYDVKM. V was cut by 7 bases and J by 1 base, with 5 bases left in between. The CDR3 sequence: CASMRSYEQYF. Here the CDR3 DNA reads TGTGCCAGCATGAGGTCCTACGAGCAGTACTTC.

This rearrangement joins TRBV23-1 to TRBJ2-1; TRBD2 might be the D (5 bases). TRBV23-1 is sorted into the ORF group, with uncertain function. Trimming removed 3 bases at V and 8 bases at J, with 26 bases between. This CDR3 is 18 amino acids long. This CDR3 reads CASSHYPGMGLPQYEQFF. As DNA, the CDR3 is TGCGCCAGCAGTCATTATCCGGGAATGGGTCTACCACAATATGAGCAGTTCTTC.

The chain employs TRBV9 and TRBJ1-3; D ambiguous. V dropped 6 bases and J dropped 3 bases, with 13 bases sitting between them. Per germline, CDR1 SGDLS and CDR2 YYNGEE. The CDR3 has 14 residues. The chain's CDR3 is CASTLAGFGNTIYF. CDR3 bases: TGTGCCAGCACCCTAGCCGGATTTGGAAACACCATATATTTT.

This clone has just a few counts. V usage is TRBV6-6 and J usage is TRBJ2-1, with 11 bases aligning to TRBD2. Germline CDR1 reads MNHNY; CDR2 reads SVGAGI (reference sequence). The CDR3 covers 16 residues. Trimming at V came to 2 bases and at J to 6 bases, leaving 6 bases not matched to a gene. The CDR3 nucleotides are TGTGCCAGCAGTTACCCCACTAGCGGGAGTGTCAATGAGCAGTTCTTC. This sequence encodes CASSYPTSGSVNEQFF.

Comment on this clone: In the same sample, other DNA sequences code for this CDR3. The gene calls are TRBV7-3 and TRBJ1-1, with 7 bases fitting TRBD1. The V gene end was trimmed by 0 bases and the J gene end by 2 bases; junction bases not matched to a gene: 3. Germline CDR1 and CDR2: SGHTA and FQGTGA. This CDR3 is built from 15 residues. Written as DNA, the CDR3 is TGTGCCAGCAGCTTAACCGGGACAGTTAACACTGAAGCTTTCTTT. It translates to CASSLTGTVNTEAFF.

The table lists this clone with a few counts. The V call is TRBV15, the J call TRBJ2-7; 9 nucleotides align to TRBD2. Germline CDR1 LNHNV, CDR2 YYDKDF (reference sequence). Trimming removed 0 bases from V and 2 bases from J; junction bases left unmatched: 5. CDR3 size: 16 residues. The chain's CDR3 is CATSRDQGGRAYEQYF. The CDR3 region has the DNA TGTGCCACCAGCAGAGATCAAGGCGGGAGGGCCTACGAGCAGTACTTC.

The chain joins TRBV5-6 to TRBJ2-7, with D possibly being TRBD2 (6 bases). The V end lost 2 bases, the J end lost 3 bases, and 18 bases lay between the germline ends. Per the germline V gene, CDR1 is SGHDT and CDR2 is YYEEEE. CDR3 size: 16 residues. The CDR3 reads CASSLSSAGPRYEQYF. The CDR3 region has the DNA TGTGCCAGCAGCTTATCATCAGCGGGTCCGCGCTACGAGCAGTACTTC.

This rearrangement joins TRBV27 to TRBJ2-5; D possibly corresponds to TRBD2 (5 bases). CDR1 MNHEY and CDR2 SMNVEV come from the germline V gene (reference sequence). The CDR3 sequence is 13 residues long. V shed 3 bases and J shed 3 bases, with 8 bases lying between them. CDR3 sequence (DNA): TGTGCCAGCAGTTTCAAAGCGGAAGAGACCCAGTACTTC. This codes for CASSFKAEETQYF.

This clone was picked up a small number of times. The J gene is TRBJ2-5, the V gene TRBV29-1; possibly TRBD2 for D (5 bases). The tail of the sequence fits TRBJ2-7 better, so the J call may be wrong. The V gene's germline CDR1 is SQVTM and CDR2 ANQGSEA. CDR3 length equals 11 residues. CDR3 in amino acids: CSVAGVGEQYF. The CDR3 bases are TGCAGCGTTGCCGGGGTGGGCGAGCAGTACTTC.

The gene calls are TRBV28 and TRBJ2-3; a weak D match, TRBD1 (5 bases). Germline CDR1 MDHEN, CDR2 SYDVKM. V was trimmed by 3 bases and J by 3 bases, leaving 16 bases between them. The CDR3 has 16 amino acids. The CDR3 region has the DNA TGTGCCAGCAGTTTTGGGGTTAGGGGCCAAACAGATACGCAGTATTTT. The encoded protein is CASSFGVRGQTDTQYF.

A few counts support this clone. The chain is built from TRBV20-1 and TRBJ2-1, with a tentative D call TRBD2 (5 bases). CDR1 is DFQATT and CDR2 is SNEGSKA in the germline V gene (reference sequence). The ends were cut back, 6 bases at V and 10 bases at J, with 10 bases in the middle. The CDR3 sequence is 10 residues long. As DNA, the CDR3 is TGCAGTGCCCGCCGGGAAGAGCAGTTCTTC. This codes for CSARREEQFF.

The chain joins TRBV30 to TRBJ2-5; D is unresolved. Germline CDR1 GTSNPN, CDR2 SVGIG (reference sequence). The CDR3 sequence is 13 residues long. V lost 0 bases to trimming and J lost 5 bases, with 10 bases between them. This CDR3 is CAWSVTYSETQYF. The CDR3 DNA reads as TGTGCCTGGAGTGTAACATATTCTGAGACCCAGTACTTC.

The chain uses TRBV29-1 and TRBJ2-5, with a weak D call TRBD2 (6 bases). V was trimmed by 3 bases and J by 2 bases, leaving 7 bases between them. The CDR3 is made up of 12 amino acids. The germline CDR1 and CDR2 sequences are SQVTM and ANQGSEA. CDR3 in DNA: TGCAGCGTTGAGGACTATCAAGAGACCCAGTACTTC. Its protein is CSVEDYQETQYF.

The chain uses TRBV10-3 and TRBJ2-5; 11 nucleotides line up with TRBD2. Germline CDR1 and CDR2: ENHRY and SYGVKD. The CDR3 is 14 residues long. Germline trimming cut 6 bases from V and 0 bases from J; bases unmatched to any gene: 0. The chain's CDR3 is CAIRTSGDQETQYF. Here the CDR3 DNA reads TGTGCCATCAGGACTAGCGGGGACCAAGAGACCCAGTACTTC.